The present T cell receptor beta chain was sequenced within a study of blood T cell repertoires in COVID-19. About the study: From the United States, Italy and Spain came samples of acute and convalescent COVID-19. T cells, B-cell-depleted T cells, or PBMCs supplied cDNA or gDNA.

In the authors' workflow: Amplification with reference gene primers provided the estimates of nucleated cell counts. The table came from immunoSEQ multiplex PCR; TCRdb's copy has only in-frame clones and leaves some out. From that table come the V and J calls and clone size; the DNA was used to work out D and trimming. The sample consists of roughly 250,000 clones, about 79% of them appearing once. The J segment lost 4 bases and the V segment lost 3 bases, leaving 2 bases of the junction unmatched. Germline V gene data show CDR1 as KGHSH and CDR2 as LQKENI. This CDR3 has 15 amino acids. The J gene is TRBJ1-6, the V gene TRBV18, with 8 positions matching TRBD1. Sequenced sample: peripheral blood. This clonotype was obtained from a woman older than 75 with acute or convalescent COVID-19. CDR3 sequence reads: CASSPGQGYNSPLHF. CDR3 DNA sequence: TGTGCCAGCTCACCTGGACAGGGATATAATTCACCCCTCCACTTT.